The present T cell receptor (beta chain) was sequenced within a study of blood T cell repertoires in COVID-19. In the original workflow: Reference gene primers were amplified, and this amplification served to estimate nucleated cell counts. Assay used: immunoSEQ multiplex PCR; TCRdb lists only in-frame clones, some missing. The V and J calls and clone size were taken over from that table, and D and trimming were inferred from the DNA. The repertoire holds 130,000 to 150,000 clones, with about nine tenths as singletons. The source material was PBMCs or T cells enriched from blood (not recorded which). The source is a man in his sixties who had recovered from COVID-19.

This CDR3 reads CASSILAGGPADTQYF. CDR3 nucleotides: TGTGCCAGCAGCATCCTAGCGGGAGGGCCCGCAGATACGCAGTATTTT. The chain has TRBV7-2 and TRBJ2-3, with TRBD2 matching 12 bases. The ends lost 5 bases at V and 4 bases at J; junction bases unmatched: 7. CDR1 SGHTA and CDR2 FQGNSA come from the germline V gene. CDR3 size: 16 residues.